The rows below give T cell receptor beta chains drawn from one sample of a study of CD8+CD57+ T cells in acquired aplastic anemia. MiXCR, run by TCRdb on the reads, gives a single entry per CDR3 protein. The data hold just over 450,000 distinct CDR3 sequences, with around 30% observed a single time. Sequencing used sorted CD4+, CD8+, or CD8+CD57+ T cells (not recorded which) from PBMCs. These receptors were obtained from a human donor with aplastic anemia. The CDR3 runs from the conserved cysteine through the conserved F or W. Fields, in order: CDR3 protein, CDR3 DNA, V gene, J gene, clone size, D gene. D genes are given only for firm matches. Clone size is not always given. Where it is, it says once, few, many or a class for expanded clones.

cdr3_aa: CASRGLTYEQYF
cdr3_nt: TGTGCCAGCAGGGGGTTAACCTACGAGCAGTACTTC
v_call: TRBV4-2
j_call: TRBJ2-7
clone_size: many
d_call: NA

cdr3_aa: CASSQGVRVSEQYF
cdr3_nt: TGCGCCAGCAGCCAAGGTGTTAGGGTTAGCGAGCAGTACTTC
v_call: TRBV4-3
j_call: TRBJ2-7
clone_size: many
d_call: NA

cdr3_aa: CASSPSGTPVYGYTF
cdr3_nt: TGTGCCAGCTCACCGTCCGGGACGCCTGTCTATGGCTACACCTTC
v_call: TRBV18
j_call: TRBJ1-2
clone_size: NA
d_call: NA

cdr3_aa: CASSPPRQRTDSPLHF
cdr3_nt: TGTGCCAGTAGTCCCCCAAGACAGAGGACGGATTCACCCCTCCACTTT
v_call: TRBV19
j_call: TRBJ1-6
clone_size: many
d_call: NA

cdr3_aa: CSAPRSGGADGEQFF
cdr3_nt: TGCAGTGCTCCGAGAAGCGGGGGGGCCGACGGTGAGCAGTTCTTC
v_call: TRBV20-1
j_call: TRBJ2-1
clone_size: NA
d_call: TRBD2

cdr3_aa: CSAWNLGSPGDTEAFF
cdr3_nt: TGCAGTGCCTGGAACCTTGGGAGCCCCGGGGACACTGAAGCTTTCTTT
v_call: TRBV20-1
j_call: TRBJ1-1
clone_size: NA
d_call: NA

cdr3_aa: CASQVSENSPLHF
cdr3_nt: TGTGCCAGCCAAGTGTCAGAAAATTCACCCCTCCACTTT
v_call: TRBV25-1
j_call: TRBJ1-6
clone_size: NA
d_call: NA

cdr3_aa: CSPRDRIIGTYEQYF
cdr3_nt: TGCAGTCCTAGAGATCGGATCATCGGGACCTACGAGCAGTACTTC
v_call: TRBV20-1
j_call: TRBJ2-7
clone_size: NA
d_call: NA

cdr3_aa: CASRLILSTDTQYF
cdr3_nt: TGTGCCAGCAGGCTGATCCTTAGCACAGATACGCAGTATTTT
v_call: TRBV2
j_call: TRBJ2-3
clone_size: few
d_call: NA

cdr3_aa: CASSLGTPNTEAFF
cdr3_nt: TGTGCCAGCAGTCTCGGGACACCGAACACTGAAGCTTTCTTT
v_call: TRBV25-1
j_call: TRBJ1-1
clone_size: many
d_call: NA

cdr3_aa: CASSQDRGRNTEAFF
cdr3_nt: TGTGCCAGCAGCCAGGACAGGGGGCGGAACACTGAAGCTTTCTTT
v_call: TRBV24-1
j_call: TRBJ1-1
clone_size: NA
d_call: TRBD1

cdr3_aa: CSGSDRNEKLFF
cdr3_nt: TGCAGTGGCTCGGACAGGAATGAAAAACTGTTTTTT
v_call: TRBV20-1
j_call: TRBJ1-4
clone_size: few
d_call: TRBD1

cdr3_aa: CSAPGGIGNEQFF
cdr3_nt: TGCAGTGCTCCAGGGGGAATTGGAAATGAGCAGTTCTTC
v_call: TRBV20-1
j_call: TRBJ2-1
clone_size: NA
d_call: TRBD1

cdr3_aa: CSVRVNTEAFF
cdr3_nt: TGCAGCGTTCGTGTGAACACTGAAGCTTTCTTT
v_call: TRBV29-1
j_call: TRBJ1-1
clone_size: many
d_call: NA

cdr3_aa: CASSLGGSEQYF
cdr3_nt: TGTGCCAGCAGCTTAGGCGGTTCTGAGCAGTACTTC
v_call: TRBV7-6
j_call: TRBJ2-7
clone_size: many
d_call: NA

cdr3_aa: CASSVGDVGGYTF
cdr3_nt: TGTGCCAGCAGTGTGGGGGACGTTGGAGGCTACACCTTC
v_call: TRBV25-1
j_call: TRBJ1-2
clone_size: many
d_call: NA

cdr3_aa: CASDRGRGNEQFF
cdr3_nt: TGTGCCAGCGATCGGGGCAGGGGCAATGAGCAGTTCTTC
v_call: TRBV2
j_call: TRBJ2-1
clone_size: few
d_call: NA

cdr3_aa: CSARRGLALTGELFF
cdr3_nt: TGCAGTGCTAGAAGGGGACTAGCCCTGACCGGGGAGCTGTTTTTT
v_call: TRBV20-1
j_call: TRBJ2-2
clone_size: NA
d_call: TRBD2

cdr3_aa: CASSYISGTTYEQYF
cdr3_nt: TGTGCCAGCAGTTACATTAGCGGGACTACCTACGAGCAGTACTTC
v_call: TRBV6-2/TRBV6-3
j_call: TRBJ2-7
clone_size: NA
d_call: TRBD2

cdr3_aa: CASSDRGVSYGYTF
cdr3_nt: TGTGCCAGCAGTGATCGGGGGGTCTCGTATGGCTACACCTTC
v_call: TRBV2
j_call: TRBJ1-2
clone_size: many
d_call: NA

cdr3_aa: CASSSPGQTDGYTF
cdr3_nt: TGCGCCAGCAGCTCTCCCGGACAGACTGATGGCTACACCTTC
v_call: TRBV5-1
j_call: TRBJ1-2
clone_size: few
d_call: NA

cdr3_aa: CASSWGLAGENGELFF
cdr3_nt: TGCGCCAGCAGCTGGGGACTAGCGGGAGAGAACGGGGAGCTGTTTTTT
v_call: TRBV5-1
j_call: TRBJ2-2
clone_size: NA
d_call: TRBD2

cdr3_aa: CASSEYARGGTDTQYF
cdr3_nt: TGTGCCAGCAGTGAATATGCCAGGGGGGGCACAGATACGCAGTATTTT
v_call: TRBV25-1
j_call: TRBJ2-3
clone_size: many
d_call: NA

cdr3_aa: CASSLRAGTFPLDSPLHF
cdr3_nt: TGTGCCAGCAGTTTAAGGGCAGGGACCTTCCCTTTGGATTCACCCCTCCACTTT
v_call: TRBV12-3/TRBV12-4
j_call: TRBJ1-6
clone_size: many
d_call: NA

cdr3_aa: CASSMYSLQNAEAFF
cdr3_nt: TGTGCCAGCAGCATGTACAGCTTACAGAACGCTGAAGCTTTCTTT
v_call: TRBV7-6
j_call: TRBJ1-1
clone_size: few
d_call: NA

cdr3_aa: CSALTYGLTSGYSTDTQYF
cdr3_nt: TGCAGTGCTCTCACTTATGGGCTGACTAGCGGCTATAGCACAGATACGCAGTATTTT
v_call: TRBV20-1
j_call: TRBJ2-3
clone_size: few
d_call: TRBD2

cdr3_aa: CASSTDLGGAGAFF
cdr3_nt: TGTGCCAGTAGTACCGACCTCGGGGGGGCGGGTGCTTTCTTT
v_call: TRBV19
j_call: TRBJ1-1
clone_size: NA
d_call: NA

cdr3_aa: CAWSVLGNTIYF
cdr3_nt: TGTGCCTGGAGTGTACTCGGAAACACCATATATTTT
v_call: TRBV30
j_call: TRBJ1-3
clone_size: few
d_call: NA

cdr3_aa: CASTRDTPGTGELFF
cdr3_nt: TGTGCCAGCACCCGGGACACGCCGGGGACCGGGGAGCTGTTTTTT
v_call: TRBV2
j_call: TRBJ2-2
clone_size: NA
d_call: NA

cdr3_aa: CASSVLQPPDTQYF
cdr3_nt: TGTGCCAGCAGTGTACTCCAGCCTCCAGATACGCAGTACTTC
v_call: TRBV25-1
j_call: TRBJ2-7
clone_size: NA
d_call: NA

cdr3_aa: CASSHPGQVRGYTF
cdr3_nt: TGCGCCAGCAGCCACCCGGGACAGGTTAGAGGCTACACCTTC
v_call: TRBV4-1
j_call: TRBJ1-2
clone_size: few
d_call: TRBD1

cdr3_aa: CSARGERENNEQFF
cdr3_nt: TGCAGTGCTAGGGGGGAGCGGGAGAACAATGAGCAGTTCTTC
v_call: TRBV20-1
j_call: TRBJ2-1
clone_size: NA
d_call: TRBD2

cdr3_aa: CASSPEGARGSYNSPLHF
cdr3_nt: TGCGCCAGCAGCCCAGAGGGTGCGCGAGGCTCCTATAATTCACCCCTCCACTTT
v_call: TRBV4-1
j_call: TRBJ1-6
clone_size: once
d_call: NA

cdr3_aa: CASSLALLGIQETQYF
cdr3_nt: TGTGCCAGCAGCTTGGCCTTACTAGGCATACAAGAGACCCAGTACTTC
v_call: TRBV5-8
j_call: TRBJ2-5
clone_size: NA
d_call: NA

cdr3_aa: CASSMGLDHEQFF
cdr3_nt: TGTGCCAGCAGCATGGGACTAGATCATGAGCAGTTCTTC
v_call: TRBV2
j_call: TRBJ2-1
clone_size: NA
d_call: TRBD2

cdr3_aa: CSARGARGRADEQYF
cdr3_nt: TGCAGTGCTAGAGGTGCGCGCGGGAGGGCCGACGAGCAGTACTTC
v_call: TRBV20-1
j_call: TRBJ2-7
clone_size: many
d_call: TRBD2

cdr3_aa: CASSLSGAGYTF
cdr3_nt: TGTGCCAGCAGCTTATCAGGGGCGGGCTACACCTTC
v_call: TRBV7-8
j_call: TRBJ1-2
clone_size: many
d_call: NA

cdr3_aa: CARTGGAQETQYF
cdr3_nt: TGTGCAAGAACGGGCGGGGCCCAAGAGACCCAGTACTTC
v_call: TRBV2
j_call: TRBJ2-5
clone_size: many
d_call: NA

cdr3_aa: CSVEPSGRPDTQYF
cdr3_nt: TGCAGCGTTGAGCCTAGCGGGAGGCCAGATACGCAGTATTTT
v_call: TRBV29-1
j_call: TRBJ2-3
clone_size: few
d_call: TRBD2

cdr3_aa: CASSFGGGQPQHF
cdr3_nt: TGTGCCAGCAGTTTCGGGGGAGGTCAGCCCCAGCATTTT
v_call: TRBV12-3/TRBV12-4
j_call: TRBJ1-5
clone_size: many
d_call: NA

cdr3_aa: CASRSGHQPNEQFF
cdr3_nt: TGTGCCAGCAGGTCAGGGCACCAACCTAATGAGCAGTTCTTC
v_call: TRBV12-3/TRBV12-4
j_call: TRBJ2-1
clone_size: NA
d_call: NA